One and the same sample provided the 19 T cell receptor beta chains below, sequenced in a study of CD4+ T cells in melanoma. Clones were read by immunoSEQ multiplex PCR, and TCRdb kept only the in-frame ones, dropping some. The sample yields 110,000 to 150,000 clones, around 90% seen once. Receptor source: a human donor with melanoma.

This chain links TRBV7-9 with TRBJ2-3; 16 bases are a match to TRBD2. Germline CDR1 SEHNR, CDR2 FQNEAQ (reference sequence). V lost 5 bases to trimming and J lost 1 base; unmatched junction nucleotides: 9. This CDR3 spans 19 amino acids. The CDR3 nucleotides are TGTGCCAGCAGCACCCCGGGGGGACTAGCGGGGGGGGGCACAGATACGCAGTATTTT. Its translation: CASSTPGGLAGGGTDTQYF. The full variable domain, its missing parts supplied by reference TRBV7-9 and TRBJ2-3, is DTGVSQNPRHKITKRGQNVTFRCDPISEHNRLYWYRQTLGQGPEFLTYFQNEAQLEKSRLLSDRFSAERPKGSFSTLEIQRTEQGDSAMYLCASSTPGGLAGGGTDTQYFGPGTRLTVL.

This rearrangement joins TRBV7-2 to TRBJ2-7, with 14 positions matching TRBD2. Germline V CDR1 and CDR2: SGHTA, FQGNSA. V was clipped by 5 bases and J by 7 bases; unmatched bases: 10. This CDR3 has 16 residues. This chain's CDR3 is CASSPRGLAGGGEQYF. DNA for the CDR3: TGTGCCAGCAGCCCTCGCGGACTAGCGGGGGGAGGGGAGCAGTACTTC.

The chain recombines TRBV19 with TRBJ1-5; the D is unclear. V was trimmed by 3 bases and J by 4 bases, leaving 7 bases between them. Germline CDR1 reads LNHDA; CDR2 reads SQIVND (reference sequence). This CDR3 comprises 13 residues. CDR3 sequence: CASSISLNQPQHF. In nucleotides, the CDR3 is TGTGCCAGTAGTATTAGTCTAAATCAGCCCCAGCATTTT.

The chain links TRBV19 to TRBJ2-3; D is perhaps TRBD2 (7 bases). Germline V gives CDR1 LNHDA, CDR2 SQIVND (reference sequence). Trimming removed 4 bases at V and 2 bases at J, with 13 bases between. This CDR3 spans 15 amino acids. Here the CDR3 reads CASSSGGRATDTQYF. CDR3 DNA: TGTGCCAGTAGTAGCGGGGGCCGCGCCACAGATACGCAGTATTTT.

The chain recombines TRBV5-8 with TRBJ2-3, with TRBD2 as a possible D gene (7 bases). CDR3 length: 16 residues. Germline V CDR1 and CDR2: SGHTS, YDEGEE. Trimming removed 3 bases at V and 4 bases at J, with 18 bases between. The CDR3 protein is CASSSGYGGPADTQYF. CDR3 bases: TGTGCCAGCAGCTCGGGCTACGGGGGGCCGGCAGATACGCAGTATTTT.

This sequence joins TRBV4-1 and TRBJ1-1; 10 bases match TRBD1. The length of the CDR3 is 17 residues. Germline V CDR1 and CDR2: MGHRA, YSYEKL. V lost 7 bases to trimming and J lost 5 bases; unmatched junction nucleotides: 16. As DNA, the CDR3 is TGCGCCAGCAACCGAGATCCGGGACAGGGGATGAGGACTGAAGCTTTCTTT. The encoded protein is CASNRDPGQGMRTEAFF.

The chain couples TRBV6-1 to TRBJ2-7, with 8 bases aligning to TRBD2. The germline CDR1 and CDR2 sequences are MNHNS and SASEGT. This CDR3 is 13 amino acids long. V was clipped by 2 bases and J by 4 bases; unmatched bases: 1. CDR3 sequence: CASSEPSGYEQYF. The DNA for the CDR3 is TGTGCCAGCAGTGAACCTAGCGGGTACGAGCAGTACTTC.

CDR3 coding DNA: TGTGCCAGCTCATCCAGACGGGGAAAGTCCGGGGAGCTGTTTTTT. Amino acid sequence: CASSSRRGKSGELFF. V and J are TRBV18 and TRBJ2-2, with D perhaps matching TRBD2 (5 bases). This CDR3 has 15 amino acids. Trimming shortened V by 5 bases and J by 6 bases, and 16 bases separated the two germline ends. CDR1 is KGHSH and CDR2 is LQKENI in the germline V gene. The complete variable domain, with remaining parts taken from reference TRBV18 and TRBJ2-2, reads NAGVMQNPRHLVRRRGQEARLRCSPMKGHSHVYWYRQLPEEGLKFMVYLQKENIIDESGMPKERFSAEFPKEGPSILRIQQVVRGDSAAYFCASSSRRGKSGELFFGEGSRLTVL.

The chain recombines TRBV5-5 with TRBJ2-3; perhaps TRBD2 as D (6 bases). CDR1 is SGHKS, CDR2 YYEKEE, per germline (reference sequence). This CDR3 has 18 residues. The V end was cut by 2 bases, the J end by 1 base, with 20 bases between. The DNA for the CDR3 is TGTGCCAGCAGCTTTGCTACTCGCTCGGGGGTGGGCACAGATACGCAGTATTTT. Translating gives CASSFATRSGVGTDTQYF. Full variable domain (missing parts from reference TRBV5-5 and TRBJ2-3): DAGVTQSPTHLIKTRGQQVTLRCSPISGHKSVSWYQQVLGQGPQFIFQYYEKEERGRGNFPDRFSARQFPNYSSELNVNALLLGDSALYLCASSFATRSGVGTDTQYFGPGTRLTVL.

This clone came up a few times. The V and J genes are TRBV12-5 and TRBJ1-5; 7 nucleotides align to TRBD1. Germline V lookup: CDR1 LGHNT, CDR2 FRNRAP. The ends lost 6 bases at V and 3 bases at J; junction bases unmatched: 5. CDR3 length: 14 amino acids. CDR3 nucleotides: TGTGCTAGTGGCCTTGACAGGGTCAATCAGCCCCAGCATTTT. Translated, it gives CASGLDRVNQPQHF.

The chain is built from TRBV4-2 and TRBJ2-5; possibly TRBD2 for D (8 bases). This CDR3 region has 17 residues. The germline CDR1 and CDR2 sequences are LGHNA and YNFKEQ. The germline V and J ends were trimmed by 4 bases and 4 bases, with 22 bases remaining between them. The CDR3 nucleotides are TGTGCCAGCAGCCTTCACAGGGGCGGGGGGAACGCAGAGACCCAGTACTTC. Its protein is CASSLHRGGGNAETQYF.

The chain couples TRBV15 to TRBJ1-6, with TRBD1 matching 7 bases. CDR3 length: 14 amino acids. Germline trimming cut 5 bases from V and 7 bases from J; bases unmatched to any gene: 5. CDR1 is LNHNV and CDR2 is YYDKDF in the germline V gene (reference sequence). Here the CDR3 reads CATSRGTANSPLHF. The CDR3 DNA is TGTGCCACCAGCCGCGGGACAGCCAATTCACCCCTCCACTTT.

V and J are TRBV5-4 and TRBJ2-3; tentatively, D is TRBD2 (5 bases). This CDR3 is built from 15 residues. Trimming stripped 4 bases from V and 1 base from J, with 13 bases between. CDR1 and CDR2 from the germline V gene are SGHNT and YYREEE (reference sequence). CDR3 in DNA: TGTGCCAGCAGCCCAACAGTTAGCGGCACAGATACGCAGTATTTT. As protein: CASSPTVSGTDTQYF. The full variable domain, its missing parts supplied by reference TRBV5-4 and TRBJ2-3, is ETGVTQSPTHLIKTRGQQVTLRCSSQSGHNTVSWYQQALGQGPQFIFQYYREEENGRGNFPPRFSGLQFPNYSSELNVNALELDDSALYLCASSPTVSGTDTQYFGPGTRLTVL.

This chain joins TRBV11-2 and TRBJ2-7, with 10 positions matching TRBD1. Germline V gives CDR1 SGHAT, CDR2 FQNNGV. V gave up 4 bases and J gave up 0 bases; unmatched junction bases: 9. The CDR3 spans 17 residues. CDR3 in DNA: TGTGCCAGCAGCTGGTCGACAGGGGGCGCCTCCTCCTACGAGCAGTACTTC. This gives the protein CASSWSTGGASSYEQYF.

This clone was seen just once. The DNA of the CDR3 is TGTGCCAGCAGTGAAAGGACTAGCGGCCTAGCCAAAAACATTCAGTACTTC. Encoded protein: CASSERTSGLAKNIQYF. The chain uses TRBV2 and TRBJ2-4; 10 bases map to TRBD2. Germline V gives CDR1 SNHLY, CDR2 FYNNEI. J gave up 0 bases and V 2 bases, and 4 bases lay outside the gene matches. The CDR3 length is 17 residues.

Comments on this clone: The junction shows a germline mismatch at one end, possibly a read error. J is TRBJ2-7 and V is TRBV6-6; the match to TRBD2 covers 7 bases. This CDR3 is built from 11 residues. Germline CDR1 is MNHNY and CDR2 is SVGAGI (reference sequence). CDR3 coding DNA: TGTGCCAGCACGGAGGGGAGGGGAGATGTTTTC. Amino acids: CASTEGRGDVF.

The chain recombines TRBV19 with TRBJ2-3; the match to TRBD1 covers 9 bases. This CDR3 is 15 amino acids long. J was trimmed by 5 bases and V by 9 bases; bases with no gene match: 12. CDR1 is LNHDA, CDR2 SQIVND, per germline (reference sequence). The CDR3 DNA reads as TGTGCCAGCTCGACCGGACAGGGGATTGGAGATACGCAGTATTTT. Amino acids: CASSTGQGIGDTQYF.

The gene calls are TRBV5-1 and TRBJ2-3; 7 bases are shared with TRBD2. The CDR3 loop spans 16 amino acids. Germline assignment: CDR1 SGHRS and CDR2 YFSETQ. With 3 bases clipped from V and 5 bases from J, the junction kept 12 bases outside the gene matches. Written as DNA, the CDR3 is TGCGCCAGCAGCTGGGATTATCGGGGCGGGGGAGATACGCAGTATTTT. Translating it yields CASSWDYRGGGDTQYF.

The chain has TRBV11-2 and TRBJ2-6; 8 bases are a match to TRBD1. This CDR3 comprises 18 residues. Germline CDR1 is SGHAT and CDR2 is FQNNGV. V trimming: 5 bases; J trimming: 2 bases; junction bases outside the gene matches: 11. CDR3 DNA: TGTGCCAGCAGCCCCCCGCGGACAGGGCTGGCTGGGGCCAACGTCCTGACTTTC. This gives the protein CASSPPRTGLAGANVLTF.